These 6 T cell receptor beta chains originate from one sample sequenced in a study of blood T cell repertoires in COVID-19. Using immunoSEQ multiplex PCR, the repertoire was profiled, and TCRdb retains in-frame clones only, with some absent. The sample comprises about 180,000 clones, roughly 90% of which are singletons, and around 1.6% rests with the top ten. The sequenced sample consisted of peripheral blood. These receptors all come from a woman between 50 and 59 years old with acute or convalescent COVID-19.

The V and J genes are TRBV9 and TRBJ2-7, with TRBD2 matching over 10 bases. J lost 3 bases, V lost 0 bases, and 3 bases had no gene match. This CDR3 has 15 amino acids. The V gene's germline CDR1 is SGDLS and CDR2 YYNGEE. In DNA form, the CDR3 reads TGTGCCAGCAGCGTAGGATTAGCGGGAGGCTACGAGCAGTACTTC. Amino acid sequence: CASSVGLAGGYEQYF.

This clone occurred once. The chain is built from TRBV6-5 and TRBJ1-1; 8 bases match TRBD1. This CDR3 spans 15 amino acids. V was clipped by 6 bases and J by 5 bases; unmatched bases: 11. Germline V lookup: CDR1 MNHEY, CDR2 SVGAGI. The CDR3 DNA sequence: TGTGCCAGCAGAGATCCTACAGGGGGTGGAACTGAAGCTTTCTTT. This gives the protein CASRDPTGGGTEAFF.

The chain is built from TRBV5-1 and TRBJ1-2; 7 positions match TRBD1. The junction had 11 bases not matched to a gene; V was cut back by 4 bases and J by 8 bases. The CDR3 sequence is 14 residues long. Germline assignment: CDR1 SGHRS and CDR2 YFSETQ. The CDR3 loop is CASSVNGRGEGYTF. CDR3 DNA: TGCGCCAGCAGCGTCAACGGCAGGGGGGAAGGCTACACCTTC.

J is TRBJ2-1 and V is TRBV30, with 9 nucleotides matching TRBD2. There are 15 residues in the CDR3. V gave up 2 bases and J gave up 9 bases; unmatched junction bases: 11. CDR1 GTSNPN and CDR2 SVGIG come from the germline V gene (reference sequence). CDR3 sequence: CAWSRASGMEGEQFF. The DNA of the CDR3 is TGTGCCTGGAGTAGGGCTAGCGGGATGGAGGGTGAGCAGTTCTTC.

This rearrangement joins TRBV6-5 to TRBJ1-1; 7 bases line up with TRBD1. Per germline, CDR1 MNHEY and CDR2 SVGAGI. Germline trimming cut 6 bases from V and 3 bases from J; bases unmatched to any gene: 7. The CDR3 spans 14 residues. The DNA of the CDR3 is TGTGCCAGCAGCCTGACAGGGTGGGACACTGAAGCTTTCTTT. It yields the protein CASSLTGWDTEAFF.

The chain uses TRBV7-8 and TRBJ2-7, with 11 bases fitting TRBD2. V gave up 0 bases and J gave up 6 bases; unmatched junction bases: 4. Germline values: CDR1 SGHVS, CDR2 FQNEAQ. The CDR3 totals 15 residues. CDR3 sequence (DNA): TGTGCCAGCAGCTTAGCGATAGGACTAGCGGGCGAGCAGTACTTC. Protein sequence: CASSLAIGLAGEQYF.